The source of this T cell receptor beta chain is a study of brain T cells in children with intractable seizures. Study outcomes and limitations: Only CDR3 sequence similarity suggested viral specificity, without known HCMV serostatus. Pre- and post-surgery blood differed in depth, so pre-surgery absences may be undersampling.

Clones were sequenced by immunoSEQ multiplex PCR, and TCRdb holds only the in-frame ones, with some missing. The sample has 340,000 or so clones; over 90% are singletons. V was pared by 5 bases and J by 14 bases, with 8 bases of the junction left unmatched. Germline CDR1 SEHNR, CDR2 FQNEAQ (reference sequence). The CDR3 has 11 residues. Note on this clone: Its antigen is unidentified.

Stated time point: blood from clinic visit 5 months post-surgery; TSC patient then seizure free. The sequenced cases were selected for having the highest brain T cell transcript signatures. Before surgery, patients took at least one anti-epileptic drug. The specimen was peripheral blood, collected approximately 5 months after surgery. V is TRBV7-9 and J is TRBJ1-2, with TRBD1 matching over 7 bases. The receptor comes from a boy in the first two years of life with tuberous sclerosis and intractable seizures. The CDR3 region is CASSRDSSKTF. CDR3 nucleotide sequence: TGTGCCAGCAGCCGGGACAGCTCTAAGACCTTC.